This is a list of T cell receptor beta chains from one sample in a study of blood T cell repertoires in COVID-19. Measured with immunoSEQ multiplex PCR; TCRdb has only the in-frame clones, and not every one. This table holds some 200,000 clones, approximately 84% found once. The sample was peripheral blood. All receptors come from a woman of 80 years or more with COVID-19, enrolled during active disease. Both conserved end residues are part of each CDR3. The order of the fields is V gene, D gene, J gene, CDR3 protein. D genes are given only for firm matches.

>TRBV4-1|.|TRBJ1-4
CASSQEERNEKLFF
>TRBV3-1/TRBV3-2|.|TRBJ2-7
CASSQVTGGFRQYF
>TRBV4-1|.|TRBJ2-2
CASSQDDLVRGTGELFF
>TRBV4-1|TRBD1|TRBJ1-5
CASSPDRGGRNQPQHF
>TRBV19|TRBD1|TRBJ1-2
CASKNPGQLYGYTF
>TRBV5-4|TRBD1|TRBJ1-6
CASSLQGAGTYNSPLHF
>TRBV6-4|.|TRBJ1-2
CASKDTSSYGYTF
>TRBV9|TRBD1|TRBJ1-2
CASSGPRTGEAYGYTF
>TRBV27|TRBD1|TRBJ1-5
CASSLSGGGQPQHF
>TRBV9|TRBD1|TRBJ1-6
CASSVGDRDTPLHF
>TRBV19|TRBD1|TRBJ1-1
CASSIRDRGNTEAFF
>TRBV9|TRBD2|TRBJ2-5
CASSVGTTGGETQYF
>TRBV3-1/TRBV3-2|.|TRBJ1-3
CASSFLGQTTGNTIYF
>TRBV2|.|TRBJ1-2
CASSVSSLYGYTF
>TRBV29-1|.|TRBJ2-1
CSVEGTVSYNEQFF
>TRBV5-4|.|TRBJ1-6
CASRGERVNSPLHF
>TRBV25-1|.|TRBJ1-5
CASRRGDQPQHF
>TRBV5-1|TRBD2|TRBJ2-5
CASSFSGRRETQYF
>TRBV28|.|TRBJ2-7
CAESGPSYEQYF
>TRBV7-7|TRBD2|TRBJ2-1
CASSPLGLAGFNEQFF
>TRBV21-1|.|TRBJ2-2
CATLPESNTGELFF
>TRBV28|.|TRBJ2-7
CASTVVTPYEQYF
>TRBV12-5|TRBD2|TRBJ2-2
CASGSSGGRTGELFF
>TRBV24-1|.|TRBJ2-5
CATSLDKVAETQYF
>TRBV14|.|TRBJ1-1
CASSLGRGTEAFF
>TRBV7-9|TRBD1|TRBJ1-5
CASSPYGTGNQPQHF
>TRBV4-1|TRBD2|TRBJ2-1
CASSQGWGEGLVNEQFF
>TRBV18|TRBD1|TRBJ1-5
CASAGTDSNQPQHF
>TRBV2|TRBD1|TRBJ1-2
CASITRQGAPYGYTF
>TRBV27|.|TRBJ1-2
CASNTGLGGGGYTF
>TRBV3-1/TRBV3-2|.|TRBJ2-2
CASRSPYTGELFF
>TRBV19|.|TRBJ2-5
CASSKWASEETQYF
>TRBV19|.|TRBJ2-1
CASSIQGIEQFF
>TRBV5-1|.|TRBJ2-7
CASSLEWGAREQYF
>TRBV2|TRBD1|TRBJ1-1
CASTETGGSYTEAFF
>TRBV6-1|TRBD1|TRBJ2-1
CASSRTGTGDEQFF
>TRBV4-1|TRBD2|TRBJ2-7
CASSPRLAGGPYEQYF
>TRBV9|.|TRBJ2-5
CASSVEGGSGETQYF
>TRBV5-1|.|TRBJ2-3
CASSAAGKITDTQYF
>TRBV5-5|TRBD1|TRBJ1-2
CASSDGTGVLYGYTF
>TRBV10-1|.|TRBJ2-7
CARSLGRSYEQYF
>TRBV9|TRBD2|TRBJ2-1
CASSPGTSESDEQFF
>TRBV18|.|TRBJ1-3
CASSLKTGLSGNTIYF
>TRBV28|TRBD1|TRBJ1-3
CASTTGDGLRTIYF
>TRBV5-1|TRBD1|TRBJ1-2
CASSLGTGANYGYTF
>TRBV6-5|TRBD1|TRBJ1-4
CATRPGQRNEKLFF
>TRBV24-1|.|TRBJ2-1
CATSDKTDPHFGQFF
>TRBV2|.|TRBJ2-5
CASKEALSGETQYF
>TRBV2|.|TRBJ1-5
CASSTDSNQPQHF
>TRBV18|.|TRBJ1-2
CASSYDKNYGYTF
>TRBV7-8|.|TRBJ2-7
CASSLGGQGTEQYF
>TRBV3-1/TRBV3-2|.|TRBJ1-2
CASSHSDYGYTF